The clone carrying this T cell receptor beta chain appeared a few times. Its antigen is undetermined. Under the ViraFEST assay, PBMC were stimulated with viral peptide pools so that antigen-specific CD4+ T cells expanded. Sequencing was performed afterwards. At the end of approximately 10 days of culture, CD4+ T cells were isolated. This individual contracted SARS-CoV-2 between March and December 2020, as verified by PCR. These data are taken from a study of vaccination effects on CD4 cells after COVID-19. Study-wide findings and caveats: In convalescents, spike-reactive clones (those seen post-vaccine) were mainly new vaccine-induced clones.

Using immunoSEQ multiplex PCR, the repertoire was profiled, and TCRdb retains in-frame clones only, with some absent. The sample has about 37,000 clones; around 75% are singletons. The CDR3 loop spans 16 amino acids. The trim removed 3 bases at V and 10 bases at J, leaving 13 bases unmatched. The V gene's germline CDR1 is SGHDT and CDR2 YYEEEE. The receptor was isolated from a human donor who had a prior SARS-CoV-2 infection. J is TRBJ2-1 and V is TRBV5-6; 10 bases map to TRBD2. The sample here was CD4+ T cells from PBMCs cultured with a peptide pool, taken before COVID-19 vaccination. The CDR3 sequence is CASSWRRLAGEYEQFF. The CDR3 DNA sequence: TGTGCCAGCAGCTGGAGGCGGCTAGCGGGGGAATACGAGCAGTTCTTC.